The present T cell receptor beta chain was sequenced within a study of blood T cell repertoires in COVID-19. Study-level background: The United States, Italy and Spain provided the acute and convalescent COVID-19 samples. PBMCs, B-cell-depleted T cells, or T cells provided the cDNA or gDNA that made up the material.

The CDR3 covers 14 residues. Germline V gene lookup returns CDR1 MNHEY and CDR2 SVGAGI. V was pared by 7 bases and J by 6 bases, with 11 bases of the junction left unmatched. Assay used: immunoSEQ multiplex PCR; TCRdb lists only in-frame clones, some missing. The data contain under 300,000 clones, roughly 84% of them singletons. The sequenced sample consisted of peripheral blood. This TCR was sampled from a woman between 35 and 50 years old who had recovered from COVID-19. V gene TRBV6-5 combines with J gene TRBJ1-2, with 7 bases fitting TRBD1. The CDR3 nucleotides read TGTGCCAGCACCCCGGACAGGACGTCCCATGGCTACACCTTC. Amino acid sequence: CASTPDRTSHGYTF.